This T cell receptor (beta chain) was observed in a study of cytomegalovirus exposure and HLA in healthy donors. About the study: It was reported in a later analysis that the approximately 110 validation repertoires used the same platform as the 550 to 800 first-cohort repertoires. Overall study results and limits: Cytomegalovirus status was reportedly diagnosed by the classifier with high specificity and sensitivity. The study labeled 180 or so TCR beta chains cytomegalovirus-associated.

TCRdb's copy holds only in-frame clones and misses some; the assay was immunoSEQ multiplex PCR. The repertoire holds 120,000 or so clones, with under 90% as singletons. Trimming took 3 bases from V and 2 from J; bases not matched to a gene: 4. The CDR3 spans 15 residues. Per germline, CDR1 SNHLY and CDR2 FYNNEI. A word on this clone: Its antigen is unidentified.

The receptor's source is a woman aged 18-29 years in good health and CMV-seronegative. V and J are TRBV2 and TRBJ2-7; TRBD1 matches at 10 bases. Sequenced sample: PBMCs. CDR3 nucleotide sequence: TGTGCCAGCAGTGAGCGACAGGGGGCTACCTACGAGCAGTACTTC. Protein: CASSERQGATYEQYF.